This T cell receptor beta chain was captured by sequencing in a study of T cell responses to AZD1222 COVID-19 vaccine. Concerning this clone itself: Its target is not known.

Study observations and caveats: Clonal diversity was possibly underestimated, and white British individuals and females predominated among donors.

The CDR3 totals 17 residues. Data came from immunoSEQ multiplex PCR; TCRdb stores just in-frame clones and leaves some out. Of about 130,000 clones in the sample, more than 75% were seen once. The source material was peripheral blood, sampled on day 0 of AZD1222 vaccination. This TCR derives from an adult in good health. V gene TRBV21-1 combines with J gene TRBJ1-1; the D call TRBD1 from the table was never checked on the DNA. TRBV21-1 is assigned pseudogene status. The DNA of the CDR3 is TGTGCCAGCAGCACTTACAGGGGGCGCAAGGGCGGCACTGAAGCTTTCTTT. Translating gives CASSTYRGRKGGTEAFF.